This TCR beta chain was observed in a study of T cell repertoires in cytomegalovirus infection. Study-level background: It was the public TCR beta signatures that indicated both CMV infection and matching HLA type. Notes on the study in general: The study found HLA-C-restricted CMV-specific TCR beta clonotypes dominating the ex vivo response.

CDR3 length: 14 amino acids. V was pared by 5 bases and J by 5 bases, with 5 bases of the junction left unmatched. Germline assignment: CDR1 MDHEN and CDR2 SYDVKM. One entry per CDR3 protein results from TCRdb running MiXCR on the reads. Among some 700,000 distinct CDR3 sequences listed, about a third were seen once. Concerning this clonotype: Antigen unknown.

Sequencing was done on a sample of PBMCs. The clonotype was recovered from a human donor in good health (CMV status not recorded). Some clones in this sample may be carry-over from other donors' samples. The gene calls are TRBV28 and TRBJ1-5; 8 bases are shared with TRBD1. CDR3 loop: CASSRTGFHQPQHF. CDR3 in DNA: TGTGCCAGCAGTCGGACAGGGTTTCATCAGCCCCAGCATTTT.